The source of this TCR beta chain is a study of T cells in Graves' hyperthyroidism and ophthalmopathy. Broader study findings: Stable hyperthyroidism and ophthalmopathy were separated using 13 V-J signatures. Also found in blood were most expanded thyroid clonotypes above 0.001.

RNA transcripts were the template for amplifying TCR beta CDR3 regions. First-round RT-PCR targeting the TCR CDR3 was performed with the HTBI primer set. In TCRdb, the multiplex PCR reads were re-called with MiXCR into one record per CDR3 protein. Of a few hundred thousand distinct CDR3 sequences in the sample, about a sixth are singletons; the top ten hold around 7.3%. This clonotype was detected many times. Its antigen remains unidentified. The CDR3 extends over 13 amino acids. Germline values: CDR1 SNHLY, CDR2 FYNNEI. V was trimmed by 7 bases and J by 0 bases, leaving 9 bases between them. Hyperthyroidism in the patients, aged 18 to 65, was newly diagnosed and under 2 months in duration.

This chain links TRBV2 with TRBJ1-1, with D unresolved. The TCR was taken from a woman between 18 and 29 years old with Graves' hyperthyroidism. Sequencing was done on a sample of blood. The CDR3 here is CASKRDMNTEAFF. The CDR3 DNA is TGTGCCAGCAAGCGTGATATGAACACTGAAGCTTTCTTT.